Shown below are 22 T cell receptor beta chains from a single sample sequenced in a study of cytomegalovirus exposure and HLA in healthy donors. PCR was performed using 60 Vbeta and 13 Jbeta primers. Clones were read by immunoSEQ multiplex PCR, and TCRdb kept only the in-frame ones, dropping some. This table has 150,000 to 200,000 clones, about four fifths appearing once. The source material was PBMCs. The receptors shown here come from a male donor in good health and CMV-seropositive.

This clone was detected only a few times. The chain joins TRBV5-1 to TRBJ2-7; D perhaps matches TRBD2 (5 bases). CDR3 length: 15 residues. Germline CDR1 is SGHRS and CDR2 is YFSETQ. With 0 bases removed from V and 2 bases from J, the gap between germline ends came to 12 bases. The CDR3, as DNA: TGCGCCAGCAGCTTGGTGTCCGGGGAAACCTACGAGCAGTACTTC. Its protein is CASSLVSGETYEQYF.

In DNA, the CDR3 is TGCGCCAGCAGTGATACCGGACAGGGGAGTGACACCGGGGAGCTGTTTTTT. This gives the protein CASSDTGQGSDTGELFF. The chain recombines TRBV10-2 with TRBJ2-2; 9 nucleotides agree with TRBD1. Germline assignment: CDR1 WSHSY and CDR2 SAAADI. Germline trimming cut 3 bases from V and 3 bases from J; bases unmatched to any gene: 8. The CDR3 contains 17 residues.

This clone was seen a handful of times. The chain carries TRBV30 and TRBJ1-5; TRBD1 aligns across 7 bases. This CDR3 contains 12 residues. From germline, CDR1 is GTSNPN and CDR2 SVGIG (reference sequence). Trimming took 5 bases from V and 9 from J; bases not matched to a gene: 7. The CDR3 nucleotides read TGTGCCTGGGATGCAGGGGGTCGGCCCCAGCATTTT. Translation gives CAWDAGGRPQHF.

This clone was seen a single time. The V call is TRBV9, the J call TRBJ2-5; 7 bases align to TRBD2. CDR1 is SGDLS, CDR2 YYNGEE, per germline. V dropped 2 bases and J dropped 5; count of bases not matched to a gene: 3. The CDR3 is 13 amino acids. The CDR3 here is CASSVTSAETQYF. DNA of the CDR3: TGTGCCAGCAGCGTCACTAGCGCGGAGACCCAGTACTTC.

The chain couples TRBV19 to TRBJ2-7, with 8 positions matching TRBD1. With 6 bases clipped from V and 2 bases from J, the junction kept 9 bases outside the gene matches. CDR3 length equals 15 residues. The V gene's germline CDR1 is LNHDA and CDR2 SQIVND (reference sequence). CDR3 nucleotides: TGTGCCAGTAGCCAACCGGGACAGGAGGCCTACGAGCAGTACTTC. Protein: CASSQPGQEAYEQYF.

The table lists this clone with a count of one. This chain joins TRBV11-2 and TRBJ2-5; 7 bases agree with TRBD2. Germline-derived CDR1 and CDR2 are SGHAT and FQNNGV. This CDR3 spans 18 amino acids. V shed 0 bases and J 2 bases; nucleotides not matched to a gene: 12. CDR3 in amino acids: CASSLEPPGAGLQETQYF. The CDR3 nucleotides are TGTGCCAGCAGCTTAGAACCCCCCGGAGCGGGACTTCAAGAGACCCAGTACTTC.

This chain uses TRBV27 with TRBJ1-5; D gene ambiguous. This CDR3 comprises 14 residues. Germline CDR1 MNHEY, CDR2 SMNVEV (reference sequence). Trimming cost V 6 bases and J 2 bases, with 11 bases left between them. CDR3 loop: CASSPSGGNQPQHF. CDR3 coding DNA: TGTGCCAGCAGCCCTAGCGGGGGCAATCAGCCCCAGCATTTT.

The chain uses TRBV27 and TRBJ2-3, with D possibly being TRBD2 (6 bases). Germline assignment: CDR1 MNHEY and CDR2 SMNVEV (reference sequence). V lost 2 bases to trimming and J lost 2 bases, with 11 bases between them. This CDR3 comprises 15 residues. The CDR3 DNA sequence: TGTGCCAGCAGTTTAGGACTACAAAACACAGATACGCAGTATTTT. Its protein product is CASSLGLQNTDTQYF.

The chain combines TRBV5-1 with TRBJ2-2; D is perhaps TRBD2 (6 bases). Germline V CDR1 and CDR2: SGHRS, YFSETQ. The V end was cut by 3 bases, the J end by 5 bases, with 20 bases between. The CDR3 runs 17 residues. CDR3 in DNA: TGCGCCAGCAGCTGGACCCCGGCTAGCGCGTTGACCGGGGAGCTGTTTTTT. Amino acids: CASSWTPASALTGELFF.

V usage is TRBV19 and J usage is TRBJ1-5; 7 bases fit TRBD1. CDR3 length: 15 amino acids. Germline lookup yields CDR1 LNHDA and CDR2 SQIVND (reference sequence). V gave up 6 bases and J gave up 3 bases; unmatched junction bases: 8. DNA for the CDR3: TGTGCCAGTAGGTCCGACAGGGAGCTCAATCAGCCCCAGCATTTT. This gives the protein CASRSDRELNQPQHF.

This clone has just one count. The chain joins TRBV5-1 to TRBJ1-1, with TRBD1 as a possible D gene (5 bases). V was pared by 5 bases and J by 4 bases, with 15 bases between. CDR1 is SGHRS, CDR2 YFSETQ, per germline. This CDR3 comprises 14 residues. CDR3 in DNA: TGCGCCAGCAGTTCTACGTCCCAGGGCACTGAAGCTTTCTTT. It yields the protein CASSSTSQGTEAFF. Using reference TRBV5-1 and TRBJ1-1 for the parts outside the CDR3, the full variable domain is KAGVTQTPRYLIKTRGQQVTLSCSPISGHRSVSWYQQTPGQGLQFLFEYFSETQRNKGNFPGRFSGRQFSNSRSEMNVSTLELGDSALYLCASSSTSQGTEAFFGQGTRLTVV.

This chain joins TRBV5-1 and TRBJ2-3, with TRBD2 matching 9 bases. Germline CDR1 SGHRS, CDR2 YFSETQ. The CDR3 consists of 17 residues. The V gene end was trimmed by 4 bases and the J gene end by 5 bases; junction bases not matched to a gene: 14. CDR3 DNA: TGCGCCAGCAGCCCCCGCAGGCGGGGGGGCCCCGGAGATACGCAGTATTTT. Protein product: CASSPRRRGGPGDTQYF. The complete variable domain, with remaining parts taken from reference TRBV5-1 and TRBJ2-3, reads KAGVTQTPRYLIKTRGQQVTLSCSPISGHRSVSWYQQTPGQGLQFLFEYFSETQRNKGNFPGRFSGRQFSNSRSEMNVSTLELGDSALYLCASSPRRRGGPGDTQYFGPGTRLTVL.

V usage is TRBV7-9 and J usage is TRBJ2-7; D remains ambiguous. Trimming stripped 2 bases from V and 3 bases from J, with 11 bases between. The germline V gene has CDR1 SEHNR and CDR2 FQNEAQ (reference sequence). This CDR3 is 14 amino acids long. As DNA, the CDR3 is TGTGCCAGCAGCTTAAGTACAGACCACTACGAGCAGTACTTC. This sequence encodes CASSLSTDHYEQYF.

The V gene is TRBV6-5, the J gene TRBJ2-2; a weak D match, TRBD1 (5 bases). CDR1 and CDR2 from the germline V gene are MNHEY and SVGAGI. Trimming shortened V by 2 bases and J by 9 bases, and 10 bases separated the two germline ends. CDR3 length equals 13 residues. CDR3 DNA: TGTGCCAGCAGTTACGGCCAGGGCCGGGAGCTGTTTTTT. This gives the protein CASSYGQGRELFF.

CDR3 DNA sequence: TGTGCCAGCAGTGCTCCCGGCAGGAATAGCAATCAGCCCCAGCATTTT. Residues: CASSAPGRNSNQPQHF. J is TRBJ1-5 and V is TRBV6-1; D uncertain. Trimming took 4 bases from V and 0 from J, leaving 13 bases between them. CDR3 length: 16 amino acids. Germline V gene lookup returns CDR1 MNHNS and CDR2 SASEGT.

The chain employs TRBV12-5 and TRBJ1-2; D uncertain. V lost 3 bases and J 5 bases, leaving 10 bases between the germline ends. CDR3 length equals 13 residues. The germline gives CDR1 LGHNT, CDR2 FRNRAP. This CDR3 reads CASGFGKLYGYTF. The CDR3 nucleotides read TGTGCTAGTGGTTTTGGTAAACTGTATGGCTACACCTTC.

The chain employs TRBV30 and TRBJ1-3; 8 bases map to TRBD1. J gave up 0 bases and V 5 bases, and 6 bases lay outside the gene matches. The length of the CDR3 is 15 residues. Germline CDR1 is GTSNPN and CDR2 is SVGIG (reference sequence). The CDR3 nucleotides are TGTGCCTGGGGGAGGACAGGGAACTCTGGAAACACCATATATTTT. Translating it yields CAWGRTGNSGNTIYF.

This chain connects TRBV4-3 to TRBJ1-6; D is unresolved. Trimming shortened V by 1 base and J by 8 bases, and 6 bases separated the two germline ends. The CDR3 totals 13 residues. Germline CDR1 is LGHNA and CDR2 is YSLEER. The CDR3 coding sequence is TGCGCCAGCAGCCAAGGTTATGATTCACCCCTCCACTTT. This translates into CASSQGYDSPLHF.

The chain recombines TRBV7-8 with TRBJ2-7; the D is unclear. Germline V gives CDR1 SGHVS, CDR2 FQNEAQ. The CDR3 sequence is 13 residues long. Trimming removed 2 bases from V and 1 base from J, with 6 bases in between. The CDR3: CASSLSPSYEQYF. As DNA, the CDR3 is TGTGCCAGCAGCTTAAGCCCTTCCTACGAGCAGTACTTC.

The J gene is TRBJ2-5, the V gene TRBV6-1; D is possibly TRBD2 (6 bases). Looked up from germline, CDR1 is MNHNS and CDR2 is SASEGT. Trimming pared 2 bases from V and 4 bases from J, leaving 8 bases between. The CDR3 has 13 residues. The CDR3 nucleotides read TGTGCCAGCAGTGAACGCGGGGTAGAGACCCAGTACTTC. Translating it yields CASSERGVETQYF.

This clone came up a few times. The J gene is TRBJ2-5, the V gene TRBV5-4; D call uncertain. The V end was cut by 0 bases, the J end by 1 base, with 7 bases between. The CDR3 spans 14 residues. CDR1 SGHNT and CDR2 YYREEE come from the germline V gene (reference sequence). The CDR3 here is CASSLGVAQETQYF. CDR3 nucleotide sequence: TGTGCCAGCAGCTTGGGGGTAGCCCAAGAGACCCAGTACTTC. The full variable domain, with the rest looked up from reference TRBV5-4 and TRBJ2-5, is ETGVTQSPTHLIKTRGQQVTLRCSSQSGHNTVSWYQQALGQGPQFIFQYYREEENGRGNFPPRFSGLQFPNYSSELNVNALELDDSALYLCASSLGVAQETQYFGPGTRLLVL.

V gene TRBV7-8 combines with J gene TRBJ1-5; D remains ambiguous. Germline V lookup: CDR1 SGHVS, CDR2 FQNEAQ. V was clipped by 5 bases and J by 9 bases, with 14 bases between them. This CDR3 has 13 residues. CDR3 sequence: CASSAPGGRPQHF. For the CDR3, the DNA is TGTGCCAGCAGCGCCCCCGGCGGGCGGCCCCAGCATTTT.